Each of the 32 T cell receptor beta chains below was sequenced from the same sample in a study of blood T cell repertoires in COVID-19. Measured with immunoSEQ multiplex PCR; TCRdb has only the in-frame clones, and not every one. The sample consists of about 200,000 clones, 75% to 85% of them appearing once. Sample: PBMCs or T cells enriched from blood (not recorded which). The receptors were gathered from a woman aged 40 to 55 with acute COVID-19.

CDR3 loop: CASSLSPPGQTNEKLFF. Here the CDR3 DNA reads TGTGCCAGCAGTTTATCTCCTCCGGGACAGACTAATGAAAAACTGTTTTTT. This sequence joins TRBV27 and TRBJ1-4; TRBD1 aligns across 7 bases. Unmatched junction bases numbered 6, after V lost 0 bases and J lost 2 bases. Germline assignment: CDR1 MNHEY and CDR2 SMNVEV (reference sequence). This CDR3 comprises 17 residues.

The gene calls are TRBV7-2 and TRBJ2-7; 8 nucleotides match TRBD2. The V gene end was trimmed by 2 bases and the J gene end by 6 bases; junction bases not matched to a gene: 9. CDR1 and CDR2 from the germline V gene are SGHTA and FQGNSA. The CDR3 spans 15 residues. The CDR3 sequence: CASSLQGGGQREQYF. The CDR3 bases are TGTGCCAGCAGCTTACAGGGCGGGGGGCAGCGCGAGCAGTACTTC.

About this clone: Distinct nucleotide sequences in the sample also encode this CDR3. Here the CDR3 reads CASSPSTGGYEQYF. The CDR3 DNA reads TGTGCCAGCAGCCCCAGTACAGGGGGCTACGAGCAGTACTTC. This chain links TRBV7-2 with TRBJ2-7, with 8 positions matching TRBD1. Germline lookup yields CDR1 SGHTA and CDR2 FQGNSA. V trimming: 5 bases; J trimming: 3 bases; junction bases outside the gene matches: 6. This CDR3 has 14 amino acids. Full variable domain (rest looked up from reference TRBV7-2 and TRBJ2-7): GAGVSQSPSNKVTEKGKDVELRCDPISGHTALYWYRQSLGQGLEFLIYFQGNSAPDKSGLPSDRFSAERTGGSVSTLTIQRTQQEDSAVYLCASSPSTGGYEQYFGPGTRLTVT.

The sample holds a few counts of this clone. The chain uses TRBV10-3 and TRBJ2-1, with 7 nucleotides matching TRBD1. Germline CDR1 reads ENHRY; CDR2 reads SYGVKD. V was pared by 7 bases and J by 6 bases, with 3 bases of the junction left unmatched. The CDR3 loop spans 12 amino acids. The CDR3 coding sequence is TGTGCCATCACCCCAGGGGGCAATGAGCAGTTCTTC. Translating gives CAITPGGNEQFF.

CDR3: CASSPRPQRDNEKLFF. CDR3 coding DNA: TGTGCCAGCAGCCCGAGGCCGCAGCGCGATAATGAAAAACTGTTTTTT. This chain connects TRBV25-1 to TRBJ1-4; D ambiguous. Germline V lookup: CDR1 MGHDK, CDR2 SYGVNS. This CDR3 has 16 amino acids. Trimming left V 6 bases short and J 4 bases short, with 18 bases between.

The J gene is TRBJ1-5, the V gene TRBV19, with 12 bases fitting TRBD1. Germline CDR1 reads LNHDA; CDR2 reads SQIVND (reference sequence). The CDR3 covers 19 residues. V lost 3 bases, J lost 2 bases, and 11 bases stayed unmatched. The CDR3 protein is CASSISAWDRGRGNQPQHF. CDR3 in DNA: TGTGCCAGTAGTATTTCAGCATGGGACAGGGGGCGCGGCAATCAGCCCCAGCATTTT.

The chain joins TRBV18 to TRBJ1-5, with 9 bases lining up with TRBD1. This CDR3 is 19 amino acids long. CDR1 and CDR2 from the germline V gene are KGHSH and LQKENI. Unmatched junction bases numbered 12, after V lost 3 bases and J lost 0 bases. The chain's CDR3 is CASSPIPGTGTGSNQPQHF. CDR3 nucleotide sequence: TGTGCCAGCTCACCTATTCCCGGGACAGGGACCGGTAGCAATCAGCCCCAGCATTTT.

The chain recombines TRBV29-1 with TRBJ1-2; 10 bases match TRBD1. The V segment lost 5 bases and the J segment 3 bases; nucleotides outside the gene matches: 3. The CDR3 has 13 residues. Germline CDR1 and CDR2: SQVTM and ANQGSEA. The CDR3 DNA reads TGCAGCGTTCCGACAGGGGGCTACTATGGCTACACCTTC. It specifies CSVPTGGYYGYTF.

This clone was counted a few times. The CDR3 protein is CASSLQGSSYEQYF. In DNA form, the CDR3 reads TGTGCCAGCAGTTTACAGGGCAGCTCCTACGAGCAGTACTTC. The J gene is TRBJ2-7, the V gene TRBV6-5; D is possibly TRBD1 (6 bases). The CDR3 sequence is 14 residues long. V gave up 4 bases and J gave up 0 bases, with 10 bases separating them. The V gene's germline CDR1 is MNHEY and CDR2 SVGAGI.

The J gene is TRBJ1-2, the V gene TRBV29-1, with 8 nucleotides matching TRBD1. Germline CDR1 SQVTM, CDR2 ANQGSEA. V lost 7 bases, J lost 3 bases, and 7 bases stayed unmatched. This CDR3 contains 13 residues. CDR3 residues: CSGRTGNDYGYTF. The CDR3 bases are TGCAGCGGCCGGACAGGGAACGACTATGGCTACACCTTC.

The chain links TRBV6-5 to TRBJ2-7; the match to TRBD2 covers 7 bases. CDR1 MNHEY and CDR2 SVGAGI come from the germline V gene. Trimming at V came to 10 bases and at J to 0 bases, leaving 6 bases not matched to a gene. The CDR3 runs 13 residues. For the CDR3, the DNA is TGTGCCACCCTAGCGGCGACCTCCTACGAGCAGTACTTC. Protein: CATLAATSYEQYF.

The V call is TRBV18, the J call TRBJ1-1; the match to TRBD1 covers 10 bases. The CDR3 runs to 15 residues. The trim removed 3 bases at V and 11 bases at J, leaving 12 bases unmatched. Germline V gene lookup returns CDR1 KGHSH and CDR2 LQKENI. The DNA for the CDR3 is TGTGCCAGCTCACCCTCCGAGACAGGGGGCCGGGGGGCTTTCTTT. Translated, it gives CASSPSETGGRGAFF.

V gene TRBV12-3 or TRBV12-4 combines with J gene TRBJ1-6, with 7 bases that match TRBD1. Trimming removed 5 bases from V and 7 bases from J; junction bases left unmatched: 2. The CDR3 runs 13 residues. The chain's CDR3 is CASSRQGNSPLHF. CDR3 coding DNA: TGTGCCAGCAGTAGACAGGGAAATTCACCCCTCCACTTT.

The chain combines TRBV6-4 with TRBJ1-1, with a possible D match to TRBD1 (6 bases). The CDR3 is made up of 15 amino acids. Germline V gene lookup returns CDR1 MRHNA and CDR2 SNTAGT. Trimming took 6 bases from V and 1 from J, leaving 15 bases between them. The chain's CDR3 is CASSPQGFGNTEAFF. The DNA of the CDR3 is TGTGCCAGCAGCCCACAGGGATTTGGGAACACTGAAGCTTTCTTT.

The rearrangement links TRBV30 to TRBJ2-3, with no clear D. V was cut by 8 bases and J by 0 bases, with 15 bases left in between. The CDR3 spans 14 residues. Germline CDR1 reads GTSNPN; CDR2 reads SVGIG (reference sequence). The CDR3 spells CAVQAVTSTDTQYF. The CDR3, as DNA: TGTGCCGTCCAAGCTGTTACTAGCACAGATACGCAGTATTTT.

This chain joins TRBV19 and TRBJ1-5, with a tentative D call TRBD1 (6 bases). V dropped 4 bases and J dropped 5 bases, with 12 bases sitting between them. Looked up from germline, CDR1 is LNHDA and CDR2 is SQIVND (reference sequence). The CDR3 contains 14 residues. The CDR3 reads CASSKGVGYQPQHF. The CDR3 region has the DNA TGTGCCAGTAGTAAGGGGGTCGGCTATCAGCCCCAGCATTTT.

The chain employs TRBV28 and TRBJ1-2; 8 bases match TRBD1. The ends lost 8 bases at V and 4 bases at J; junction bases unmatched: 3. The CDR3 is 12 residues long. Germline V CDR1 and CDR2: MDHEN, SYDVKM. As DNA, the CDR3 is TGTGCCAGCGGGACAGGTTTCTATGGCTACACCTTC. It codes for CASGTGFYGYTF.

This clone occurred once. V gene TRBV28 combines with J gene TRBJ2-7; 8 bases line up with TRBD2. Germline V gives CDR1 MDHEN, CDR2 SYDVKM. The V segment lost 7 bases and the J segment 0 bases; nucleotides outside the gene matches: 8. The CDR3 is made up of 15 amino acids. The CDR3 nucleotides are TGTGCCAGCACCCCGGGGGGGGTCAGCTCCTACGAGCAGTACTTC. Amino acid sequence: CASTPGGVSSYEQYF.

This clone was counted a single time. The V and J genes are TRBV6-5 and TRBJ1-2, with a tentative D call TRBD1 (6 bases). The germline V gene has CDR1 MNHEY and CDR2 SVGAGI. V was cut by 5 bases and J by 5 bases, with 15 bases left in between. The CDR3 has 14 residues. The CDR3 DNA reads as TGTGCCAGCAGTCTCGGGGAGGGGGGGTATGGCTACACCTTC. Its protein is CASSLGEGGYGYTF.

The rearrangement uses TRBV6-6 and TRBJ2-3; tentatively, D is TRBD2 (5 bases). This CDR3 has 15 amino acids. Germline CDR1 is MNHNY and CDR2 is SVGAGI (reference sequence). V was cut by 6 bases and J by 2 bases, with 15 bases left in between. As DNA, the CDR3 is TGTGCCAGCAGCCGGATCGGACTCTACACAGATACGCAGTATTTT. This sequence encodes CASSRIGLYTDTQYF.

In nucleotides, the CDR3 is TGTGCCAGCAGCGTAGACGGACAAATTGGGGACATTCAGTACTTC. It specifies CASSVDGQIGDIQYF. The chain is built from TRBV9 and TRBJ2-4; tentatively, D is TRBD1 (5 bases). This CDR3 spans 15 amino acids. The germline V and J ends were trimmed by 0 bases and 8 bases, with 15 bases remaining between them. Germline V gene lookup returns CDR1 SGDLS and CDR2 YYNGEE.

V is TRBV7-2 and J is TRBJ1-5; 7 bases align to TRBD1. CDR1 is SGHTA and CDR2 is FQGNSA in the germline V gene. V gave up 5 bases and J gave up 6 bases; unmatched junction bases: 10. The CDR3 sequence is 15 residues long. CDR3 coding DNA: TGTGCCAGCAGCCCAGTCGGACAGGCTGTTCAGCCCCAGCATTTT. This sequence encodes CASSPVGQAVQPQHF. Looking up the rest from reference TRBV7-2 and TRBJ1-5 gives the full variable domain: GAGVSQSPSNKVTEKGKDVELRCDPISGHTALYWYRQSLGQGLEFLIYFQGNSAPDKSGLPSDRFSAERTGGSVSTLTIQRTQQEDSAVYLCASSPVGQAVQPQHFGDGTRLSIL.

J is TRBJ2-1 and V is TRBV28; 11 nucleotides match TRBD2. CDR3 length: 15 residues. V was clipped by 2 bases and J by 9 bases; unmatched bases: 6. The germline CDR1 and CDR2 sequences are MDHEN and SYDVKM. CDR3: CASSLRLAGRGEQFF. CDR3 DNA sequence: TGTGCCAGCAGTTTACGACTAGCGGGACGCGGTGAGCAGTTCTTC.

This chain links TRBV21-1 with TRBJ2-1; the DNA was not used to check the table's D call, TRBD2. TRBV21-1 is a pseudogene segment. The CDR3 runs 19 residues. The DNA for the CDR3 is TGTGCCAGCAGCAAATGGCTAGCGGGGGGCGTAAGCTCCTACAATGAGCAGTTCTTC. It is translated as CASSKWLAGGVSSYNEQFF.

The chain links TRBV5-4 to TRBJ2-5; D unclear. Germline V lookup: CDR1 SGHNT, CDR2 YYREEE (reference sequence). The CDR3 has 13 residues. Trimming cost V 7 bases and J 1 base, with 11 bases left between them. CDR3 DNA sequence: TGTGCCAGCTGTGGCGGCCCCCAAGAGACCCAGTACTTC. This sequence encodes CASCGGPQETQYF.

This clone has just one count. Other DNA sequences from this sample encode an identical CDR3 as well. This sequence joins TRBV28 and TRBJ2-7; weak D call: TRBD1 (6 bases). Trimming took off 2 bases at V and 2 bases at J, with 7 bases between the two ends. The length of the CDR3 is 13 residues. CDR1 is MDHEN and CDR2 is SYDVKM in the germline V gene. The CDR3 coding sequence is TGTGCCAGCAGTTTACAGGGGCCCTACGAGCAGTACTTC. This encodes CASSLQGPYEQYF.

As DNA, the CDR3 is TGCAGCGTGGCGGCCGCGGCGGGCTATGGCTACACCTTC. Amino acid sequence: CSVAAAAGYGYTF. The chain carries TRBV29-1 and TRBJ1-2; D unresolved. V was clipped by 6 bases and J by 4 bases, with 15 bases between them. Germline V gene lookup returns CDR1 SQVTM and CDR2 ANQGSEA. This CDR3 is built from 13 residues. The variable domain in full, completed from reference TRBV29-1 and TRBJ1-2, reads SAVISQKPSRDICQRGTSLTIQCQVDSQVTMMFWYRQQPGQSLTLIATANQGSEATYESGFVIDKFPISRPNLTFSTLTVSNMSPEDSSIYLCSVAAAAGYGYTFGSGTRLTVV.

The chain uses TRBV29-1 and TRBJ2-2; D ambiguous. The CDR3 extends over 14 amino acids. Germline V gene sequence: CDR1 SQVTM, CDR2 ANQGSEA. V lost 4 bases, J lost 0 bases, and 9 bases lay in between. CDR3 DNA sequence: TGCAGCGTTGGGAAACAGTCGAACACCGGGGAGCTGTTTTTT. Amino acid sequence: CSVGKQSNTGELFF.

The chain is built from TRBV28 and TRBJ1-2, with 9 bases that match TRBD1. The CDR3 runs to 14 residues. CDR1 and CDR2 (germline): MDHEN, SYDVKM. With V trimmed by 8 bases and J by 3 bases, 7 bases remained unmatched. The chain's CDR3 is CASGGDREDYGYTF. The CDR3 nucleotides read TGTGCCAGCGGCGGGGACAGGGAGGACTATGGCTACACCTTC.

The J gene is TRBJ1-2, the V gene TRBV28; 12 nucleotides agree with TRBD1. CDR1 MDHEN and CDR2 SYDVKM come from the germline V gene. The ends lost 5 bases at V and 7 bases at J; junction bases unmatched: 17. The CDR3 consists of 18 residues. The CDR3 reads CASSRAGRGGQGASGYTF. The CDR3, as DNA: TGTGCCAGCAGTCGTGCGGGTAGAGGGGGACAGGGGGCATCTGGCTACACCTTC.

V and J are TRBV19 and TRBJ1-3; 9 nucleotides line up with TRBD1. Losses at the gene ends were 2 bases for V and 3 bases for J; bases not matched to a gene: 11. CDR1 LNHDA and CDR2 SQIVND come from the germline V gene (reference sequence). The CDR3 is 18 amino acids. The CDR3 spells CASSILADRGWDGNTIYF. CDR3 nucleotide sequence: TGTGCCAGTAGTATACTGGCGGACAGGGGATGGGATGGAAACACCATATATTTT.

The rearrangement links TRBV5-1 to TRBJ1-1; TRBD1 is a possible D gene (5 bases). Trimming took off 4 bases at V and 0 bases at J, with 10 bases between the two ends. Germline V gene sequence: CDR1 SGHRS, CDR2 YFSETQ. CDR3 size: 14 residues. The CDR3 spells CASSPGLMNTEAFF. The CDR3 DNA follows: TGCGCCAGCAGCCCGGGACTCATGAACACTGAAGCTTTCTTT.